Presented here are 20 T cell receptor beta chains from one specimen sequenced in a study of T cell repertoires in cytomegalovirus infection. TCRdb called the reads again in MiXCR, with one record for every CDR3 protein. The sample lists some 450,000 distinct CDR3 sequences, 30% to 40% seen once, with roughly 13% in the top ten. Sequenced: PBMCs. Receptor source: a human donor in good health (CMV status not recorded). Some clones in this sample may be carry-over from other donors' samples.

This clonotype occurred a few times. The chain is built from TRBV6-1 and TRBJ2-5; possibly TRBD2 for D (6 bases). The V gene lost 3 bases and the J gene lost 5 bases, with 16 bases spanning the gap. CDR1 is MNHNS and CDR2 is SASEGT in the germline V gene. This CDR3 contains 15 residues. CDR3 region: CASSDPLTSRETQYF. The CDR3 DNA reads as TGTGCCAGCAGTGACCCCTTGACTAGTAGGGAGACCCAGTACTTC.

This clonotype was seen a few times. This chain connects TRBV20-1 to TRBJ2-3; 13 bases line up with TRBD2. Germline V gene sequence: CDR1 DFQATT, CDR2 SNEGSKA (reference sequence). The J segment lost 1 base and the V segment lost 4 bases, leaving 11 bases of the junction unmatched. CDR3 length: 18 amino acids. The CDR3 nucleotides read TGCAGTGCTAAGACTAGCGGGGGGTTTCTGATCGGCACAGATACGCAGTATTTT. This sequence encodes CSAKTSGGFLIGTDTQYF.

This clonotype was counted between two and nine times. The J gene is TRBJ2-2, the V gene TRBV4-3; D is possibly TRBD1 (7 bases). CDR1 LGHNA and CDR2 YSLEER come from the germline V gene. This CDR3 contains 15 residues. V dropped 0 bases and J dropped 5 bases, with 10 bases sitting between them. CDR3 sequence reads: CASSQDSGGTGELFF. CDR3 sequence (DNA): TGCGCCAGCAGCCAAGATTCAGGGGGGACCGGGGAGCTGTTTTTT.

There are a few counts of this clonotype. V gene TRBV18 combines with J gene TRBJ2-1, with D perhaps matching TRBD1 or TRBD2 (5 bases each). Germline assignment: CDR1 KGHSH and CDR2 LQKENI. V lost 3 bases to trimming and J lost 2 bases, with 11 bases between them. The CDR3 is 15 amino acids. The CDR3 DNA reads TGTGCCAGCTCACCTGAGAGGGGAACCTACAATGAGCAGTTCTTC. Translated, it gives CASSPERGTYNEQFF.

In this sample, this clonotype turned up a few times. The chain carries TRBV5-4 and TRBJ2-1; TRBD2 agrees at 9 bases. There are 16 residues in the CDR3. V lost 0 bases and J lost 3; bases outside the gene matches: 4. CDR1 SGHNT and CDR2 YYREEE come from the germline V gene (reference sequence). CDR3 coding DNA: TGTGCCAGCAGCTTGGCCGCTAGCGGGGTCTACAATGAGCAGTTCTTC. Translating it yields CASSLAASGVYNEQFF.

A note on this clonotype: Since the CDR3 does not end with the conserved phenylalanine or tryptophan, this likely comes from a read error. V is TRBV12-3 or TRBV12-4 and J is TRBJ1-2, with D unresolved. The CDR3 totals 14 residues. CDR3 region: CARSLAQSPYGYTS. The CDR3 DNA is TGTGCCCGCAGTTTAGCGCAGAGCCCTTATGGCTACACCTCC.

The chain employs TRBV7-9 and TRBJ2-2; either TRBD1 or TRBD2 may fit D (6 bases each). Germline lookup yields CDR1 SEHNR and CDR2 FQNEAQ (reference sequence). Trimming took 5 bases from V and 11 from J, leaving 21 bases between them. This CDR3 has 15 residues. The CDR3 DNA sequence: TGTGCCAGCAGCCCCCTAGGGGGGAACACCGTTGAGCTGTTTTTT. It specifies CASSPLGGNTVELFF.

The chain has TRBV19 and TRBJ2-1; D possibly corresponds to TRBD1 (6 bases). Germline V gene sequence: CDR1 LNHDA, CDR2 SQIVND (reference sequence). V was shortened by 5 bases and J by 2 bases, with 13 bases between the two germline ends. The CDR3 length is 15 residues. The CDR3 spells CASSSTGSAYNEQFF. CDR3 coding DNA: TGTGCCAGTAGTTCTACAGGGTCGGCCTACAATGAGCAGTTCTTC. The variable domain in full, completed from reference TRBV19 and TRBJ2-1, reads DGGITQSPKYLFRKEGQNVTLSCEQNLNHDAMYWYRQDPGQGLRLIYYSQIVNDFQKGDIAEGYSVSREKKESFPLTVTSAQKNPTAFYLCASSSTGSAYNEQFFGPGTRLTVL.

V gene TRBV29-1 combines with J gene TRBJ1-1; no clear D gene. Trimming pared 4 bases from V and 0 bases from J, leaving 9 bases between. The CDR3 is made up of 13 amino acids. Germline loops: CDR1 SQVTM, CDR2 ANQGSEA. The CDR3 nucleotides read TGCAGCGTTGTTCGCCAATTGAACACTGAAGCTTTCTTT. Its translation is CSVVRQLNTEAFF.

This clonotype was seen at least ten times. The genes are TRBV7-3 and TRBJ2-2, with 7 positions matching TRBD2. This CDR3 has 16 amino acids. After removal of 5 bases from V and 0 bases from J, the junction contained 6 bases not matched to a gene. Germline loops: CDR1 SGHTA, CDR2 FQGTGA. The CDR3 here is CASSQAGAPNTGELFF. The CDR3 region has the DNA TGTGCCAGCAGCCAGGCGGGAGCCCCGAACACCGGGGAGCTGTTTTTT.

This clonotype was counted at least ten times. The chain carries TRBV7-2 and TRBJ1-4; a weak D match, TRBD1 (6 bases). CDR1 is SGHTA and CDR2 is FQGNSA in the germline V gene. Trimming removed 4 bases from V and 7 bases from J, with 19 bases in between. The CDR3 sequence is 16 residues long. CDR3 region: CASSSPSGGGGEKLFF. CDR3 bases: TGTGCCAGCAGCTCACCTTCCGGGGGCGGCGGTGAAAAACTGTTTTTT.

This chain uses TRBV20-1 with TRBJ1-1; D gene ambiguous. V gave up 6 bases and J gave up 8 bases, with 19 bases separating them. CDR3 length: 13 amino acids. Germline CDR1 reads DFQATT; CDR2 reads SNEGSKA (reference sequence). The CDR3 here is CSAQDLTGKEAFF. The CDR3 DNA follows: TGCAGTGCCCAGGACCTGACTGGGAAAGAAGCTTTCTTT.

This clonotype was seen ten or more times. The chain uses TRBV25-1 and TRBJ1-2, with D possibly TRBD1 on 5 matching bases. The V end was cut by 7 bases, the J end by 4 bases, with 13 bases between. Looked up from germline, CDR1 is MGHDK and CDR2 is SYGVNS. The CDR3 has 13 amino acids. CDR3 sequence reads: CASTDSGTYGYTF. The CDR3, as DNA: TGTGCCAGCACTGACTCGGGGACCTATGGCTACACCTTC.

V and J are TRBV28 and TRBJ1-2, with unresolved D. Germline V gene sequence: CDR1 MDHEN, CDR2 SYDVKM. The CDR3 sequence is 13 residues long. With 7 bases removed from V and 2 bases from J, the gap between germline ends came to 11 bases. The CDR3 spells CASTPTRNYGYTF. The CDR3 DNA sequence: TGTGCCAGCACACCTACCAGGAACTATGGCTACACCTTC.

This chain joins TRBV7-3 and TRBJ2-2; D is uncertain. The germline CDR1 and CDR2 sequences are SGHTA and FQGTGA. The CDR3 contains 16 residues. V dropped 5 bases and J dropped 1 base, with 14 bases sitting between them. This CDR3 reads CASSRRPFQNTGELFF. In DNA form, the CDR3 reads TGTGCCAGCAGCCGTCGGCCCTTCCAGAACACCGGGGAGCTGTTTTTT.

In its sample, this clonotype was seen a few times. CDR3 bases: TGCGCCAGCAGTCATTACCTCCCACTGAAGGACGAGCAGTACTTC. This codes for CASSHYLPLKDEQYF. The chain uses TRBV23-1 and TRBJ2-7; D is uncertain. TRBV23-1 is assigned to the ORF class and has an uncertain function. The V end lost 3 bases, the J end lost 5 bases, and 17 bases lay between the germline ends. This CDR3 is built from 15 residues.

For the CDR3, the DNA is TGTGCCAGCAGCAAAGAGCGGGGGGGCCCAGATACGCAGTATTTT. Its translation: CASSKERGGPDTQYF. V gene TRBV6-1 combines with J gene TRBJ2-3; 10 nucleotides align to TRBD2. Germline loops: CDR1 MNHNS, CDR2 SASEGT. The CDR3 runs 15 residues. The trim removed 6 bases at V and 4 bases at J, leaving 7 bases unmatched.

This chain connects TRBV7-4 to TRBJ2-1; TRBD2 aligns across 7 bases. This CDR3 is 15 amino acids long. Germline CDR1 and CDR2: SGHVT and SQSDAQ. V gave up 5 bases and J gave up 8 bases; unmatched junction bases: 12. The CDR3 DNA reads TGTGCCAGCAGCGCCTCTTACCTAGGGAGGGATGAGCAGTTCTTC. Its protein is CASSASYLGRDEQFF.

The chain joins TRBV19 to TRBJ2-3; possible D gene TRBD1, 6 bases. The V end was cut by 1 base, the J end by 3 bases, with 14 bases between. Germline loops: CDR1 LNHDA, CDR2 SQIVND (reference sequence). CDR3 size: 16 residues. CDR3 region: CASSIAPQGRTDTQYF. CDR3 DNA sequence: TGTGCCAGTAGTATAGCCCCGCAGGGGCGGACAGATACGCAGTATTTT.

As concerns this clonotype: One base away lies a much larger clone, so this may be a sequencing read error. The chain joins TRBV9 to TRBJ2-4, with D possibly TRBD1 on 5 matching bases. CDR3 length: 14 residues. Germline V gives CDR1 SGDLS, CDR2 YYNGEE. The DNA of the CDR3 is TGTTCCAGCAGCGTAGGGGCTGGCAAAAACATTCAGTACTTC. Amino acid sequence: CSSSVGAGKNIQYF.